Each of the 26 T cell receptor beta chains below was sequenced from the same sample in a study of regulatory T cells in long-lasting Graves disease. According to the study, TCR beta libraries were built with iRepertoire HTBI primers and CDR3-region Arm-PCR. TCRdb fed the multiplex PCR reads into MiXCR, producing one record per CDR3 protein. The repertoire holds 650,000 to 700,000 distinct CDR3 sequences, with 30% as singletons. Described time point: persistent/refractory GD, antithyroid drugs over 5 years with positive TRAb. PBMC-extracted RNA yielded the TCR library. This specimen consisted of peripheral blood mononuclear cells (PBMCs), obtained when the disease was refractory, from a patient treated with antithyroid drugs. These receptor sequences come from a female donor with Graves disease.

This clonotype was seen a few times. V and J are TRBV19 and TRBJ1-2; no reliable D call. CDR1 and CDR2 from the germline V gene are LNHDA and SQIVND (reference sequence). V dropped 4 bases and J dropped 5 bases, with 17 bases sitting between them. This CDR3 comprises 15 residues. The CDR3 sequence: CASSTGEASAYGYTF. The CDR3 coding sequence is TGTGCCAGTAGTACGGGAGAGGCGTCGGCATATGGCTACACCTTC.

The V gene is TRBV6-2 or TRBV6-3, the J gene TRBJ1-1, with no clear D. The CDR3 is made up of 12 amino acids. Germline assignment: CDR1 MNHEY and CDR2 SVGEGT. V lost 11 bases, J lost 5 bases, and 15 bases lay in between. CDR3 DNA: TGTGCCGCCGGGGTTTACGGGACTGAAGCTTTCTTT. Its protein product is CAAGVYGTEAFF.

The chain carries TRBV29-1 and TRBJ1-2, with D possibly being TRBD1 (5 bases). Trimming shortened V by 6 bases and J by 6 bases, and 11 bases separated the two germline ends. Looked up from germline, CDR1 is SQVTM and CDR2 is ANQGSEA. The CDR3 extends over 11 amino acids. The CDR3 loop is CSVGTSDGYTF. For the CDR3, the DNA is TGCAGCGTCGGGACCTCCGATGGCTACACCTTC.

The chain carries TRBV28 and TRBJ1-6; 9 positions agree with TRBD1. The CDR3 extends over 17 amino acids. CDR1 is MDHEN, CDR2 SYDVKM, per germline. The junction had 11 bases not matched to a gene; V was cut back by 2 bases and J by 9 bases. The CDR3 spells CASSLPGQGLGSSPLHF. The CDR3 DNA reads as TGTGCCAGCAGTTTACCGGGACAGGGATTGGGAAGTTCACCCCTCCACTTT.

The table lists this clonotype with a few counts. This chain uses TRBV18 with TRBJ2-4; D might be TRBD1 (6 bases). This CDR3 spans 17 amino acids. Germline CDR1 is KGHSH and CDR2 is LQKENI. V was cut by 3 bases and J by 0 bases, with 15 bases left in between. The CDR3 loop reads CASSPRDTQGAKNIQYF. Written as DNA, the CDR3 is TGTGCCAGCTCACCCCGGGACACCCAAGGAGCCAAAAACATTCAGTACTTC.

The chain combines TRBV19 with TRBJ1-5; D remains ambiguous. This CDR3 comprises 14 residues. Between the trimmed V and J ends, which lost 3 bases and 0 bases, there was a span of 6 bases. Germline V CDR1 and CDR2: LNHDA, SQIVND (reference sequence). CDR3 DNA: TGTGCCAGTAGTATTGTGTTTAGCAATCAGCCCCAGCATTTT. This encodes CASSIVFSNQPQHF. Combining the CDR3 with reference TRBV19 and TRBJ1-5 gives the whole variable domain DGGITQSPKYLFRKEGQNVTLSCEQNLNHDAMYWYRQDPGQGLRLIYYSQIVNDFQKGDIAEGYSVSREKKESFPLTVTSAQKNPTAFYLCASSIVFSNQPQHFGDGTRLSIL.

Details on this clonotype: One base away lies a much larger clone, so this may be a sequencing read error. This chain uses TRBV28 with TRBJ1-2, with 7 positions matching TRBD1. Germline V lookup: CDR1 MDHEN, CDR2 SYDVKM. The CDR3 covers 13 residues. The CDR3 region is CASSSRQGSGHTF. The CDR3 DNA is TGTGCCAGCAGTTCCCGACAGGGCTCTGGCCACACCTTC.

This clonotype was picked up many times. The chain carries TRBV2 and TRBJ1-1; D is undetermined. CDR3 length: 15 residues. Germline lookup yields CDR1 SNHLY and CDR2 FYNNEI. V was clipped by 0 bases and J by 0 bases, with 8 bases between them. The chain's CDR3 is CASSEARQLNTEAFF. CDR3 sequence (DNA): TGTGCCAGCAGTGAAGCGCGCCAGTTGAACACTGAAGCTTTCTTT.

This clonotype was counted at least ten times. For the CDR3, the DNA is TGTGCCAGCACCTCAAGTTCCGCCCTCCACTTT. Encoded protein: CASTSSSALHF. The chain carries TRBV28 and TRBJ1-6; D not certain. CDR1 MDHEN and CDR2 SYDVKM come from the germline V gene. V lost 7 bases, J lost 14 bases, and 12 bases lay in between. The CDR3 spans 11 residues.

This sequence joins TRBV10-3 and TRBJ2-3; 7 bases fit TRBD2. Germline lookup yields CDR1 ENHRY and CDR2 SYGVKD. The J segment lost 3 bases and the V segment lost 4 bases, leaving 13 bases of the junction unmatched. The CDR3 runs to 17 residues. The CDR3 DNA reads TGTGCCATCAGTGTCCAGCGGGAAGTCATCGGTACAGATACGCAGTATTTT. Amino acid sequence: CAISVQREVIGTDTQYF.

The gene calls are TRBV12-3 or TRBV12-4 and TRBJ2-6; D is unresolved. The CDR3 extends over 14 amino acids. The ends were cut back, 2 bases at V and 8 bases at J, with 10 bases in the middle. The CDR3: CASSLQGVSNVLTF. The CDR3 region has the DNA TGTGCCAGCAGTTTACAAGGTGTGTCCAACGTCCTGACTTTC.

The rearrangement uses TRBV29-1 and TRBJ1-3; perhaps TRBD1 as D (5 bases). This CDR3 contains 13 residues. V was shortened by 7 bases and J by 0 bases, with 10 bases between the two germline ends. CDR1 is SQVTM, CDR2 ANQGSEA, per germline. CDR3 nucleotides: TGCAGCGGAACGACAGACTCTGGAAACACCATATATTTT. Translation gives CSGTTDSGNTIYF.

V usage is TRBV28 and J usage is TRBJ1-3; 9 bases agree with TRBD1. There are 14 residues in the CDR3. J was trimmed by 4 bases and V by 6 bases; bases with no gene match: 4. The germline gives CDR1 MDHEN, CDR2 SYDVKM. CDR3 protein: CASRITGGGNTIYF. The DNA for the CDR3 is TGTGCCAGCAGAATAACAGGGGGCGGAAACACCATATATTTT.

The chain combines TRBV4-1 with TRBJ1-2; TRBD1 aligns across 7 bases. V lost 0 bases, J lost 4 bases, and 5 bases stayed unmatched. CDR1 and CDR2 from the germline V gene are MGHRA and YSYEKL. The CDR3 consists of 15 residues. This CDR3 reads CASSQEQGWVYGYTF. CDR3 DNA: TGCGCCAGCAGCCAAGAACAGGGGTGGGTCTATGGCTACACCTTC.

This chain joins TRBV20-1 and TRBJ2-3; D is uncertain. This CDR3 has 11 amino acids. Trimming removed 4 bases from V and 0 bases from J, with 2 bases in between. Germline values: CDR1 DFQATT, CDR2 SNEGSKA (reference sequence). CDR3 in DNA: TGCAGTGCTAAGAGCACAGATACGCAGTATTTT. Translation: CSAKSTDTQYF.

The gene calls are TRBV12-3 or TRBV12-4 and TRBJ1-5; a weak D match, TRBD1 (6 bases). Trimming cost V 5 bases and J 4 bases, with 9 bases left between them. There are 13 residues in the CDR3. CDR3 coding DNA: TGTGCCAGCAGTATGACAGGTAATCAGCCCCAGCATTTT. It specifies CASSMTGNQPQHF.

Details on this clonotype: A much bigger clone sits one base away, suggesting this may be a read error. Written as DNA, the CDR3 is TGTGCCAGCAGTGAAGTTTCCGGGAAGGGTTTCTTT. Translated: CASSEVSGKGFF. The J gene is TRBJ1-1, the V gene TRBV2; no clear D. The CDR3 is 12 residues long. CDR1 and CDR2 (germline): SNHLY, FYNNEI. The V end lost 1 base, the J end lost 13 bases, and 13 bases lay between the germline ends.

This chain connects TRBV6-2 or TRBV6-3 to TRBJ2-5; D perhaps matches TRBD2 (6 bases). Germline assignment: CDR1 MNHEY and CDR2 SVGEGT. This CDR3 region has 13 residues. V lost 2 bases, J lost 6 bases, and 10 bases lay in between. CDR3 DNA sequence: TGTGCCAGCAGTTACGGTAGCGGTAAGACCCAGTACTTC. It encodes CASSYGSGKTQYF.

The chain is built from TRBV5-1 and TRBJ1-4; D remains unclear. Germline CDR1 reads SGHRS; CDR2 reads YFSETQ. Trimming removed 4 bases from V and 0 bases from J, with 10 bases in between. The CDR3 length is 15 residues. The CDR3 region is CASSPYGATNEKLFF. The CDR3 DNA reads TGCGCCAGCAGCCCGTACGGTGCAACTAATGAAAAACTGTTTTTT.

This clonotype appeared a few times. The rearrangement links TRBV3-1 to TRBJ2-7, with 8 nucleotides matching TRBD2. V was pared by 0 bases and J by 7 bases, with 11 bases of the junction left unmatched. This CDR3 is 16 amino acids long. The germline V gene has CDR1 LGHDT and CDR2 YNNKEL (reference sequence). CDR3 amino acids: CASSQDPGRATEEQYF. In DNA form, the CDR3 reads TGTGCCAGCAGCCAAGACCCCGGGAGGGCCACGGAAGAGCAGTACTTC.

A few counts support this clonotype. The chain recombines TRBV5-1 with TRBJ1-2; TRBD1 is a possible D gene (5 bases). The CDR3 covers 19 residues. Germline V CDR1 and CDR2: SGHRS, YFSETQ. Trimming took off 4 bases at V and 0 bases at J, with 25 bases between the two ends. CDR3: CASSPERLRDHPSNYGYTF. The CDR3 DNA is TGCGCCAGCAGCCCCGAGAGGCTCAGGGACCACCCTTCTAACTATGGCTACACCTTC.

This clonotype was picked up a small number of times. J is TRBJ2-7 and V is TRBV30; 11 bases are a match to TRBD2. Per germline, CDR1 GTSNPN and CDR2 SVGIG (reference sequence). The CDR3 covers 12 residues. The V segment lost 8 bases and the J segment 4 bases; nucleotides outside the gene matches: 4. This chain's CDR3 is CALTSGRYEQYF. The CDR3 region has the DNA TGTGCCCTCACTAGCGGGAGATACGAGCAGTACTTC.

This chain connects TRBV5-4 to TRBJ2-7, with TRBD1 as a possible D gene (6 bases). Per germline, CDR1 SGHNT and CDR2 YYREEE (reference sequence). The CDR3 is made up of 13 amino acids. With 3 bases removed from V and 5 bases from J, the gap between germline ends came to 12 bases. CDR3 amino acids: CASSSDRFNEQYF. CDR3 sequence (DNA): TGTGCCAGCAGCTCAGACAGGTTCAACGAGCAGTACTTC.

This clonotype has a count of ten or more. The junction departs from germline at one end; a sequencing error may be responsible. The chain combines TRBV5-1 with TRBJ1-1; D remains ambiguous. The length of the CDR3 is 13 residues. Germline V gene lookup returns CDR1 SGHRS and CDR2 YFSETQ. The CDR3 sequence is CASSTALNTEAFF. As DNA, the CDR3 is TGTGCCAGCAGTACAGCATTGAACACTGAAGCTTTCTTT.

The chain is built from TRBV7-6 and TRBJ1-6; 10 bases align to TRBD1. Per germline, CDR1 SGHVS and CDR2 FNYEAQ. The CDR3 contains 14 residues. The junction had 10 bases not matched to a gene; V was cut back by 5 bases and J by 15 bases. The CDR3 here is CASSPGRDRGFLHF. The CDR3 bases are TGTGCCAGCAGCCCCGGCCGGGACAGGGGCTTCCTCCACTTT.

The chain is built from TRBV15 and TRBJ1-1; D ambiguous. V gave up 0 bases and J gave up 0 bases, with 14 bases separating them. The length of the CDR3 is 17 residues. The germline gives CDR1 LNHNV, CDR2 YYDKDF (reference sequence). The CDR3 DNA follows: TGTGCCACCAGCAGAGATCGGAGGATAGCTCTGAACACTGAAGCTTTCTTT. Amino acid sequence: CATSRDRRIALNTEAFF. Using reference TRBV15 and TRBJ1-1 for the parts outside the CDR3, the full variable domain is DAMVIQNPRYQVTQFGKPVTLSCSQTLNHNVMYWYQQKSSQAPKLLFHYYDKDFNNEADTPDNFQSRRPNTSFCFLDIRSPGLGDTAMYLCATSRDRRIALNTEAFFGQGTRLTVV.